Presented here are 27 T cell receptor beta chains from one specimen sequenced in a study of Graves' ophthalmopathy and Graves' hyperthyroidism. TCR beta CDR3 regions were amplified from RNA transcripts. An opening RT-PCR round employed HTBI primers and preceded a second-round multiplex PCR. TCRdb re-called the multiplex PCR reads through MiXCR, storing one row per CDR3 protein. The data hold around 520,000 distinct CDR3 sequences, with about two fifths observed a single time. The sample was peripheral blood or thyroid tissue (not recorded which). The receptors were gathered from an adult man with Graves' hyperthyroidism.

The chain combines TRBV2 with TRBJ2-7, with D possibly matching TRBD2 (6 bases). Germline-derived CDR1 and CDR2 are SNHLY and FYNNEI. V was cut by 6 bases and J by 7 bases, with 25 bases left in between. This CDR3 has 16 amino acids. CDR3 sequence (DNA): TGTGCCAGCAGAAGTGATGTAGTAGCGGAAGACAATGAGCAGTACTTC. This codes for CASRSDVVAEDNEQYF. The complete variable domain, with remaining parts taken from reference TRBV2 and TRBJ2-7, reads EPEVTQTPSHQVTQMGQEVILRCVPISNHLYFYWYRQILGQKVEFLVSFYNNEISEKSEIFDDQFSVERPDGSNFTLKIRSTKLEDSAMYFCASRSDVVAEDNEQYFGPGTRLTVT.

The chain carries TRBV11-2 and TRBJ1-1; 7 positions match TRBD1. The trim removed 0 bases at V and 2 bases at J, leaving 6 bases unmatched. This CDR3 has 16 residues. Germline lookup yields CDR1 SGHAT and CDR2 FQNNGV. CDR3 protein: CASSLDGTVLNTEAFF. The CDR3 coding sequence is TGTGCCAGCAGCTTAGACGGGACAGTCCTAAACACTGAAGCTTTCTTT.

The genes are TRBV5-8 and TRBJ2-7; D possibly corresponds to TRBD1 (5 bases). Germline lookup yields CDR1 SGHTS and CDR2 YDEGEE. V was clipped by 0 bases and J by 5 bases, with 12 bases between them. This CDR3 spans 14 amino acids. The CDR3: CASSLGALRDEQYF. DNA for the CDR3: TGTGCCAGCAGCTTGGGCGCTCTCAGGGACGAGCAGTACTTC.

The sample holds many counts of this clonotype. The chain uses TRBV5-1 and TRBJ1-4; TRBD1 might be the D (5 bases). V was clipped by 1 base and J by 5 bases, with 12 bases between them. This CDR3 has 15 amino acids. Germline CDR1 is SGHRS and CDR2 is YFSETQ. The CDR3 nucleotides are TGCGCCAGCAGCTTGAATCAGGGAAGGAATGAAAAACTGTTTTTT. Its protein product is CASSLNQGRNEKLFF.

V is TRBV15 and J is TRBJ2-2; TRBD1 or TRBD2 may be the D gene (5 bases each). CDR3 length equals 13 residues. V lost 3 bases and J lost 3, with 5 bases in between. Germline V gene lookup returns CDR1 LNHNV and CDR2 YYDKDF (reference sequence). This CDR3 is CATSRGDTGELFF. CDR3 nucleotides: TGTGCCACCAGCAGGGGGGACACCGGGGAGCTGTTTTTT.

This clonotype was recorded many times. The CDR3 region has the DNA TGTGCCAGTAGTATCGACGGCGCGAAAGGGACCATATATTTT. Protein sequence: CASSIDGAKGTIYF. The rearrangement joins TRBV19 to TRBJ1-3; D call uncertain. The CDR3 length is 14 residues. CDR1 is LNHDA, CDR2 SQIVND, per germline (reference sequence). V shed 3 bases and J shed 10 bases, with 16 bases lying between them. Full variable domain (remainder filled in from reference TRBV19 and TRBJ1-3): DGGITQSPKYLFRKEGQNVTLSCEQNLNHDAMYWYRQDPGQGLRLIYYSQIVNDFQKGDIAEGYSVSREKKESFPLTVTSAQKNPTAFYLCASSIDGAKGTIYFGEGSWLTVV.

V is TRBV20-1 and J is TRBJ1-1, with D unclear. The CDR3 runs to 14 residues. Trimming left V 3 bases short and J 0 bases short, with 11 bases between. Germline V gene data show CDR1 as DFQATT and CDR2 as SNEGSKA (reference sequence). The CDR3 region is CSASKDGLNTEAFF. The CDR3 bases are TGCAGTGCTAGTAAGGACGGATTGAACACTGAAGCTTTCTTT.

This clonotype was seen at least ten times. The chain recombines TRBV2 with TRBJ1-2; no clear D gene. The CDR3 sequence is 15 residues long. Looked up from germline, CDR1 is SNHLY and CDR2 is FYNNEI. The V end lost 11 bases, the J end lost 7 bases, and 26 bases lay between the germline ends. As DNA, the CDR3 is TGTGCCGACAATCAGAGACACGGGAGTAGGAGTGGCTACACCTTC. This translates into CADNQRHGSRSGYTF. The full variable domain, rest sourced from reference TRBV2 and TRBJ1-2, is EPEVTQTPSHQVTQMGQEVILRCVPISNHLYFYWYRQILGQKVEFLVSFYNNEISEKSEIFDDQFSVERPDGSNFTLKIRSTKLEDSAMYFCADNQRHGSRSGYTFGSGTRLTVV.

The sample holds a few counts of this clonotype. This chain links TRBV24-1 with TRBJ2-3; D may be TRBD2 (6 bases). In germline, CDR1 is KGHDR, CDR2 SFDVKD. The CDR3 sequence is 14 residues long. The ends were cut back, 5 bases at V and 0 bases at J, with 8 bases in the middle. CDR3 nucleotides: TGTGCCACCAGTGGGACTACTAGCACAGATACGCAGTATTTT. It specifies CATSGTTSTDTQYF.

This clonotype came up many times. The chain joins TRBV20-1 to TRBJ2-2, with 8 bases matching TRBD1. V was pared by 5 bases and J by 4 bases, with 3 bases of the junction left unmatched. Per the germline V gene, CDR1 is DFQATT and CDR2 is SNEGSKA (reference sequence). The CDR3 loop spans 13 amino acids. This chain's CDR3 is CSAGQGGTGELFF. The CDR3 DNA is TGCAGTGCTGGACAGGGTGGCACCGGGGAGCTGTTTTTT.

This clonotype has at least ten counts. V usage is TRBV2 and J usage is TRBJ1-1; TRBD1 matches 8 bases. The CDR3 contains 15 residues. The germline V gene encodes CDR1 SNHLY and CDR2 FYNNEI. V was clipped by 4 bases and J by 4 bases; unmatched bases: 8. This CDR3 is CASSGPGGEGTEAFF. CDR3 nucleotides: TGTGCCAGCAGTGGACCAGGGGGCGAGGGCACTGAAGCTTTCTTT.

This clonotype has ten or more counts. This chain links TRBV3-1 with TRBJ2-5; D perhaps matches TRBD1 (6 bases). The CDR3 runs to 15 residues. Germline assignment: CDR1 LGHDT and CDR2 YNNKEL (reference sequence). Deletions cut 2 bases from V and 4 bases from J, with 14 bases between. The CDR3 bases are TGTGCCAGCAGCCAAACTATACAGGGCGGAGAGACCCAGTACTTC. Protein: CASSQTIQGGETQYF.

Details on this clonotype: A junction end diverges from the germline sequence, so it may reflect a read error. The chain carries TRBV20-1 and TRBJ1-2; TRBD1 matches at 12 bases. The CDR3 consists of 16 residues. Germline CDR1 is DFQATT and CDR2 is SNEGSKA (reference sequence). CDR3 sequence reads: CSARDGTGGSLYGCTF. DNA for the CDR3: TGCAGTGCTAGAGATGGGACAGGGGGCTCTCTATACGGCTGCACCTTC.

A note on this clonotype: Germline and junction disagree at one end, which may indicate a read error. The chain employs TRBV13 and TRBJ2-7, with 9 bases that match TRBD2. The germline V gene has CDR1 PRHDT and CDR2 FYEKMQ (reference sequence). This CDR3 contains 15 residues. CDR3 sequence reads: CASSVASGTICEQYF. CDR3 DNA sequence: TGCGCCAGCAGCGTCGCTAGCGGGACAATCTGCGAGCAGTACTTC. The whole variable domain, filled in from reference TRBV13 and TRBJ2-7, reads AAGVIQSPRHLIKEKRETATLKCYPIPRHDTVYWYQQGPGQDPQFLISFYEKMQSDKGSIPDRFSAQQFSDYHSELNMSSLELGDSALYFCASSVASGTICEQYFGPGTRLTVT.

This clonotype was seen many times. This chain uses TRBV7-2 with TRBJ2-7; TRBD1 matches 7 bases. V shed 5 bases and J 5 bases; nucleotides not matched to a gene: 3. This CDR3 has 12 amino acids. Germline V gene data show CDR1 as SGHTA and CDR2 as FQGNSA. The CDR3 nucleotides are TGTGCCAGCAGCCTCGACAGGGACGAGCAGTACTTC. Protein sequence: CASSLDRDEQYF.

The chain combines TRBV10-2 with TRBJ2-5; D is possibly TRBD2 (6 bases). This CDR3 contains 15 residues. Trimming stripped 3 bases from V and 5 bases from J, with 16 bases between. Germline V gene lookup returns CDR1 WSHSY and CDR2 SAAADI. CDR3 sequence: CASSDLAAWNETQYF. As DNA, the CDR3 is TGCGCCAGCAGTGACTTAGCGGCCTGGAACGAGACCCAGTACTTC.

This clonotype was found many times. The genes are TRBV6-6 and TRBJ1-1, with a possible D match to TRBD1 (5 bases). V lost 5 bases to trimming and J lost 1 base, with 17 bases between them. This CDR3 is built from 16 residues. The V gene's germline CDR1 is MNHNY and CDR2 SVGAGI (reference sequence). CDR3 in DNA: TGTGCCAGCAGTGGCGGGACGCCCGGGGGGAACACTGAAGCTTTCTTT. Its protein product is CASSGGTPGGNTEAFF.

Only a few counts were recorded for this clonotype. J is TRBJ1-1 and V is TRBV24-1; D gene unclear. V was trimmed by 2 bases and J by 1 base, leaving 10 bases between them. The germline V gene encodes CDR1 KGHDR and CDR2 SFDVKD. The CDR3 runs to 15 residues. CDR3 region: CATSDSPPANTEAFF. The CDR3 bases are TGTGCCACCAGTGATTCCCCCCCCGCGAACACTGAAGCTTTCTTT.

This clonotype has more than one count but fewer than ten. This chain uses TRBV9 with TRBJ2-2; possibly TRBD2 for D (6 bases). CDR3 length: 17 residues. Per germline, CDR1 SGDLS and CDR2 YYNGEE. Trimming shortened V by 0 bases and J by 6 bases, and 18 bases separated the two germline ends. CDR3 sequence (DNA): TGTGCCAGCAGCGTAGAGTTTGGCAGGGAGGAGGCCGGGGAGCTGTTTTTT. It yields the protein CASSVEFGREEAGELFF.

The J gene is TRBJ2-5, the V gene TRBV4-1; D possibly corresponds to TRBD2 (6 bases). V lost 1 base and J 7 bases, leaving 22 bases between the germline ends. CDR1 and CDR2 (germline): MGHRA, YSYEKL. The CDR3 is made up of 17 amino acids. The CDR3 DNA sequence: TGCGCCAGCAGCCAAGGGGTGGCGGGGATGGGGCGGGTGACCCAGTACTTC. It encodes CASSQGVAGMGRVTQYF.

J is TRBJ2-2 and V is TRBV19; D perhaps matches TRBD2 (5 bases). Trimming left V 7 bases short and J 7 bases short, with 16 bases between. From germline, CDR1 is LNHDA and CDR2 SQIVND (reference sequence). This CDR3 has 14 residues. The CDR3 DNA is TGTGCCAGTAACACAAGGTCGAGGGTCGGGGAGCTGTTTTTT. It translates to CASNTRSRVGELFF. Based on the CDR3 plus reference TRBV19 and TRBJ2-2, the full variable domain is DGGITQSPKYLFRKEGQNVTLSCEQNLNHDAMYWYRQDPGQGLRLIYYSQIVNDFQKGDIAEGYSVSREKKESFPLTVTSAQKNPTAFYLCASNTRSRVGELFFGEGSRLTVL.

The chain recombines TRBV7-2 with TRBJ2-7; 10 bases are a match to TRBD2. The CDR3 is 17 amino acids. Germline CDR1 SGHTA, CDR2 FQGNSA. V gave up 1 base and J gave up 4 bases; unmatched junction bases: 10. CDR3 sequence reads: CASSLGGGRAGGYEQYF. CDR3 DNA: TGTGCCAGCAGCTTAGGGGGCGGGCGAGCGGGAGGGTACGAGCAGTACTTC.

This clonotype was counted ten times or more. The chain uses TRBV30 and TRBJ2-7, with D uncertain. The CDR3 covers 11 residues. The germline CDR1 and CDR2 sequences are GTSNPN and SVGIG (reference sequence). The V end was cut by 0 bases, the J end by 6 bases, with 6 bases between. The CDR3 spells CAWSVLGEQYF. The DNA of the CDR3 is TGTGCCTGGAGTGTACTTGGCGAGCAGTACTTC.

Details on this clonotype: Possible read error: a much larger clone is one base away. The V and J genes are TRBV7-9 and TRBJ2-7; TRBD1 might be the D (7 bases). This CDR3 spans 15 amino acids. Germline V lookup: CDR1 SEHNR, CDR2 FQNEAQ (reference sequence). CDR3 in amino acids: CASSPWTEGAYERYF. Written as DNA, the CDR3 is TGTGCCAGCAGCCCGTGGACGGAGGGGGCCTACGAGCGGTACTTC.

The chain recombines TRBV7-8 with TRBJ1-6; D gene unclear. The CDR3 has 12 amino acids. In germline, CDR1 is SGHVS, CDR2 FQNEAQ. Trimming took off 1 base at V and 15 bases at J, with 10 bases between the two ends. DNA of the CDR3: TGTGCCAGCAGCTTAGAGGAAACAAACCTCCACTTT. Translation gives CASSLEETNLHF.

The chain carries TRBV29-1 and TRBJ2-7; D could derive from TRBD1 or TRBD2 (5 bases each). The length of the CDR3 is 15 residues. The germline gives CDR1 SQVTM, CDR2 ANQGSEA. V was trimmed by 8 bases and J by 2 bases, leaving 22 bases between them. CDR3 nucleotide sequence: TGCAGCCTTCTTCTAACGGGGCAGGTCACCTACGAGCAGTACTTC. Encoded protein: CSLLLTGQVTYEQYF.

This clonotype was seen a handful of times. This chain uses TRBV2 with TRBJ1-4; no clear D gene. The V end was cut by 5 bases, the J end by 0 bases, with 13 bases between. The CDR3 is made up of 16 amino acids. Per the germline V gene, CDR1 is SNHLY and CDR2 is FYNNEI. For the CDR3, the DNA is TGTGCCAGCAGTTCACCAGCGGGGTCAACTAATGAAAAACTGTTTTTT. Translation: CASSSPAGSTNEKLFF.